This TCR beta chain was recovered during a study of beta chain features in type 1 diabetes. All of the isolated RNA was reverse transcribed, so expressed TCRB transcripts were sequenced. Produced via immunoSEQ multiplex PCR; TCRdb's table is partial and in-frame only. This table holds some 500,000 clones, about an eighth found once. This clone has just a few counts. Its antigen is not identified. Only one heparinised blood draw was taken per donor, and its volume averaged about 120 mL. Sorting gave populations that all exceeded 98% purity. Whole-study findings and limits: All four CD4+ subsets from Type 1 diabetes patients carried moderately but significantly shorter TCRB CDR3s.

Germline V CDR1 and CDR2: SGHDN, FVKESK. The V end was cut by 0 bases, the J end by 10 bases, with 10 bases between. This CDR3 comprises 13 residues. J is TRBJ2-1 and V is TRBV14, with D perhaps matching TRBD1 or TRBD2 (5 bases each). The sample taken for sequencing was naive CD4+ T cells from blood. This clonotype was sampled from a woman aged 18-29 years in good health. In DNA, the CDR3 is TGTGCCAGCAGCCAAGATTTGGGGGTCGAGCAGTTCTTC. It codes for CASSQDLGVEQFF.